This T cell receptor beta chain came from a study of CD8 T cells in ankylosing spondylitis. TCR beta libraries were made by quantitative 5'-RACE with molecular barcodes. One entry per CDR3 protein results from TCRdb running MiXCR on the 5' RACE reads. This table holds about 200,000 distinct CDR3 sequences, around 24% found once. A remark on this clonotype: Its antigen remains unidentified.

Study outcomes and limitations: What appeared characteristic of ankylosing spondylitis blood was a TCR beta motif of fewer than ten highly homologous variants. Disease-linked clones reportedly concentrated significantly in matched ankylosing spondylitis synovial fluid. A CD8+ phenotype characterized the disease-linked clones, which were relatively rare in peripheral blood.

Germline values: CDR1 LNHDA, CDR2 SQIVND (reference sequence). Germline trimming cut 7 bases from V and 1 base from J; bases unmatched to any gene: 5. This CDR3 has 14 residues. This receptor was taken from a male donor with ankylosing spondylitis or in good health (not recorded which). Material: blood, either unsorted or a sorted T cell fraction (not recorded which). The chain recombines TRBV19 with TRBJ1-1; 8 bases match TRBD1. The chain's CDR3 is CASTTGVGNTEAFF. Written as DNA, the CDR3 is TGTGCCAGTACGACAGGGGTGGGGAACACTGAAGCTTTCTTT.